Listed below are T cell receptor beta chains from one sample, sequenced in a study of technical replicates of blood from several donors. Sequencing used immunoSEQ multiplex PCR; TCRdb keeps in-frame clones, though not all of them. The table records tens of thousands of clones, 75% to 95% of them present only once. The specimen sequenced was T cells isolated from PBMCs. These receptors were collected from a human donor in good health. Both conserved end residues are trimmed from each CDR3. Size is omitted from some rows. Given values are once, few, many or a class for expanded clones.

TRBV5-1,NA,TRBJ2-3,ASTPGGTGTDTQY
TRBV18,NA,TRBJ1-2,ASSPTTDYGYT
TRBV19,few,TRBJ2-2,ASSMMGARNTGELF
TRBV2,NA,TRBJ1-2,ASKVQGGYYGYT
TRBV4-1,NA,TRBJ1-2,ASSFNRVYGYT
TRBV2,NA,TRBJ2-1,ASRTSGNNEQF
TRBV6-5,NA,TRBJ2-1,ASSQGTSFNEQF
TRBV9,NA,TRBJ1-5,ASSVGGGGPNQPQH
TRBV5-1,NA,TRBJ1-1,ASSRSGGDTEAF
TRBV30,NA,TRBJ1-1,AWKVGLSRGTEAF
TRBV25-1,NA,TRBJ1-2,ATNITMDGYT
TRBV14,NA,TRBJ1-1,ASSQTRSEGGEAF
TRBV5-4,NA,TRBJ2-7,ASSHPGTGTSYEQY